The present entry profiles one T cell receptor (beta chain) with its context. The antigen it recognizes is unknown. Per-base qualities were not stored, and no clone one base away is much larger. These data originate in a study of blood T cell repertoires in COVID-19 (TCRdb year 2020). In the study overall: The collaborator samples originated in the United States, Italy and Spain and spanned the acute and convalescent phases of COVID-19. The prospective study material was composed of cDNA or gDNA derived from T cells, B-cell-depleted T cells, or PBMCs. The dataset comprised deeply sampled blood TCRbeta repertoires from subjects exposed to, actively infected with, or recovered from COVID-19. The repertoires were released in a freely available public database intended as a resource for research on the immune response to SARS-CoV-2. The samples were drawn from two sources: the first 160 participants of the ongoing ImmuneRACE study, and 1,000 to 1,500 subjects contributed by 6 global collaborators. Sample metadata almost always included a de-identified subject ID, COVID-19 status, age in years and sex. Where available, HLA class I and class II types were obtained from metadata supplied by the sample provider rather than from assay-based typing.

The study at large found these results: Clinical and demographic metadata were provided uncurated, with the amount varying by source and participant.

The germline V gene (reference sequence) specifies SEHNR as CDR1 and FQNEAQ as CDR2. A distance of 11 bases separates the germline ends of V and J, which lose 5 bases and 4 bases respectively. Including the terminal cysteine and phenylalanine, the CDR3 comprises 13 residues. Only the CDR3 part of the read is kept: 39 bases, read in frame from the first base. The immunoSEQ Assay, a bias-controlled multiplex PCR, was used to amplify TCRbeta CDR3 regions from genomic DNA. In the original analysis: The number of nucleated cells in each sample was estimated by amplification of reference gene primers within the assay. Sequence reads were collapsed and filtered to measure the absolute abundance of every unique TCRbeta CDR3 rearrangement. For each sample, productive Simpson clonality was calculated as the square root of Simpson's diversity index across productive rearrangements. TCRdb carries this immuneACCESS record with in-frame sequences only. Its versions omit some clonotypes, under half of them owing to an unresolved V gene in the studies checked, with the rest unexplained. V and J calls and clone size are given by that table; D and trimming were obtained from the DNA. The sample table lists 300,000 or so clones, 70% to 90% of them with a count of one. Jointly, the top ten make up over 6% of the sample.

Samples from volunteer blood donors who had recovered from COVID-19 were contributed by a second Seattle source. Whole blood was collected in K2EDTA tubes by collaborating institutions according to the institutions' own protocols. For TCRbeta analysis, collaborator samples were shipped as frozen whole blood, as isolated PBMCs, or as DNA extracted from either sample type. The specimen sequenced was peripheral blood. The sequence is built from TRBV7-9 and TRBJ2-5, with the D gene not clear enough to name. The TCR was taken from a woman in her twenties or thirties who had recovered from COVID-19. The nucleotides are TGTGCCAGCAGCCGGGTGGCAGCAGAGACCCAGTACTTC. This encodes CASSRVAAETQYF.